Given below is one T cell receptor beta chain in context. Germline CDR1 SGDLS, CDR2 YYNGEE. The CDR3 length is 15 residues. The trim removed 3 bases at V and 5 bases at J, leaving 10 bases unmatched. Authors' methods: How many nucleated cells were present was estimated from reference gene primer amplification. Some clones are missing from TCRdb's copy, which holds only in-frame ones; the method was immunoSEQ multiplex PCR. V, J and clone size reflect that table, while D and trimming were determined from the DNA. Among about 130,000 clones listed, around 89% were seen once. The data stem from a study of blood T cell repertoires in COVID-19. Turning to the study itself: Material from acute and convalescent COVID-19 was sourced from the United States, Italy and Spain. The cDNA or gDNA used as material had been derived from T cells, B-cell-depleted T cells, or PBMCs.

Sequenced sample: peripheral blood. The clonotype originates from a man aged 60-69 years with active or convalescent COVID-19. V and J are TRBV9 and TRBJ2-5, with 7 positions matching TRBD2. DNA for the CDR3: TGTGCCAGCAGCGCATCAGTTGGACTAGAGGAGACCCAGTACTTC. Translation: CASSASVGLEETQYF.